The clone carrying this T cell receptor (beta chain) occurred a few times. In germline, CDR1 is MDHEN, CDR2 SYDVKM. V lost 7 bases and J lost 5, with 17 bases in between. This CDR3 is 14 amino acids long. This entry is derived from a study of shared T cell receptors in the human thymus. The table came from immunoSEQ multiplex PCR; TCRdb's copy has only in-frame clones and leaves some out. Among 540,000 or so clones, around three quarters were seen once, and the ten largest hold 0.01% to 0.015%. These data were also reused for a study on human thymus T cells.

Sequencing was performed on thymocytes. The clonotype was recovered from a boy less than two years old with a congenital heart defect. V and J are TRBV28 and TRBJ2-5; perhaps TRBD2 as D (5 bases). The CDR3 nucleotides read TGTGCCAGCAATCCCGTGAGGGCGTGGGAGACCCAGTACTTC. Its protein product is CASNPVRAWETQYF.